This TCR beta chain came from a study of T cell responses to AZD1222 COVID-19 vaccine. Study findings and constraints: Among AZD1222 vaccinees, only five or six were seropositive at baseline. Donors were chiefly white British, with a greater number of females, and clonal diversity was perhaps underestimated. Spike-specific TCR breadth and depth grew following two AZD1222 doses.

Measured with immunoSEQ multiplex PCR; TCRdb has only the in-frame clones, and not every one. The table includes 150,000 or so clones, around 93% detected once. With respect to this clone: The antigen remains undetermined.

Timing groups of about 4 and about 12 weeks for second doses were pooled. The clonotype originates from an adult who received the AZD1222 COVID-19 vaccine. Sequenced material: peripheral blood, taken 28 days after the second AZD1222 dose.

CDR3 nucleotide sequence: TGTGCCAGCAGCTTAAATGCCGCACTAGCGGGCGTAGAGACCCAGTACTTC. This encodes CASSLNAALAGVETQYF. V is TRBV7-2 and J is TRBJ2-5; 9 nucleotides line up with TRBD2. The CDR3 is made up of 17 amino acids. Looked up from germline, CDR1 is SGHTA and CDR2 is FQGNSA. Trimming took 2 bases from V and 4 from J; bases not matched to a gene: 11.